Listed below are T cell receptor beta chains from one sample, sequenced in a study of T cells after yellow fever vaccination. From the 5' RACE reads, TCRdb called clonotypes with MiXCR, one entry per CDR3 protein. The sample holds hundreds of thousands of distinct CDR3 sequences; 8.7% are singletons and the top ten take approximately 18%. This sample comprised PBMCs, obtained on the day of the first yellow fever vaccination. All receptors derive from a man between 18 and 29 years old who received the YFV17D yellow fever vaccine. Both conserved end residues are part of each CDR3. Each record gives: CDR3 protein, CDR3 DNA, J gene, V gene, clone size, D gene. D genes are given only for firm matches. A clone size is listed for some rows: how often the clone was seen (once, few, many), or a class if it is expanded.

cdr3_aa: CASSEVDSRAEAFF
cdr3_nt: TGTGCCAGCAGTGAGGTAGACAGTAGAGCTGAAGCTTTCTTT
j_call: TRBJ1-1
v_call: TRBV6-1
clone_size: -
d_call: -

cdr3_aa: CASSLDEPDNEQFF
cdr3_nt: TGCGCCAGCAGCTTGGACGAGCCTGACAATGAGCAGTTCTTC
j_call: TRBJ2-1
v_call: TRBV5-1
clone_size: -
d_call: -

cdr3_aa: CASSGDRGLGEAFF
cdr3_nt: TGCGCCAGCAGCGGGGACAGGGGGCTGGGTGAAGCTTTCTTT
j_call: TRBJ1-1
v_call: TRBV5-1
clone_size: many
d_call: TRBD1

cdr3_aa: CASSATVAYEQYF
cdr3_nt: TGTGCCAGCAGCGCGACTGTAGCCTACGAGCAGTACTTC
j_call: TRBJ2-7
v_call: TRBV6-1
clone_size: few
d_call: -

cdr3_aa: CSARVQETQYF
cdr3_nt: TGCAGTGCCAGGGTCCAAGAGACCCAGTACTTC
j_call: TRBJ2-5
v_call: TRBV20-1
clone_size: many
d_call: -

cdr3_aa: CAWSVGGGTGTQYF
cdr3_nt: TGTGCCTGGAGTGTAGGCGGGGGAACGGGGACCCAGTACTTC
j_call: TRBJ2-5
v_call: TRBV30
clone_size: many
d_call: TRBD2

cdr3_aa: CASSYQRGGTDTQYF
cdr3_nt: TGTGCCAGCAGTTACCAGCGGGGGGGCACAGATACGCAGTATTTT
j_call: TRBJ2-3
v_call: TRBV6-5
clone_size: many
d_call: TRBD2

cdr3_aa: CASRGTSYNEQFF
cdr3_nt: TGTGCCAGCCGGGGCACCTCCTACAATGAGCAGTTCTTC
j_call: TRBJ2-1
v_call: TRBV12-3/TRBV12-4
clone_size: few
d_call: -

cdr3_aa: CASSFGMTGQKADTQYF
cdr3_nt: TGTGCCAGCAGTTTCGGGATGACAGGGCAGAAGGCAGATACGCAGTATTTT
j_call: TRBJ2-3
v_call: TRBV12-3/TRBV12-4
clone_size: few
d_call: TRBD1

cdr3_aa: CAWSVSRVRSGANVLTF
cdr3_nt: TGTGCCTGGAGTGTAAGCCGGGTCAGATCTGGGGCCAACGTCCTGACTTTC
j_call: TRBJ2-6
v_call: TRBV30
clone_size: few
d_call: -

cdr3_aa: CASSPSQQGIGYTF
cdr3_nt: TGTGCCAGCTCACCATCCCAACAGGGGATTGGCTACACCTTC
j_call: TRBJ1-2
v_call: TRBV18
clone_size: few
d_call: TRBD1

cdr3_aa: CASSFGTSVLISQFF
cdr3_nt: TGTGCCAGCAGCTTCGGGACTAGCGTCTTGATCTCCCAGTTCTTC
j_call: TRBJ2-1
v_call: TRBV7-8
clone_size: medium-sized
d_call: TRBD2

cdr3_aa: CASTDPRGLGPQHF
cdr3_nt: TGTGCCAGTACCGACCCCAGGGGGCTGGGTCCCCAGCATTTT
j_call: TRBJ1-5
v_call: TRBV19
clone_size: few
d_call: TRBD1